Described below is a single T cell receptor beta chain sequence and its context. This record belongs to a study of blood T cell repertoires in COVID-19. Study in general: COVID-19 samples, acute and convalescent, were from the United States, Italy and Spain. The cDNA or gDNA used as material had been derived from T cells, B-cell-depleted T cells, or PBMCs.

Original handling: Reference gene primer amplification gave estimated nucleated cell counts. TCRdb's copy holds only in-frame clones and misses some; the assay was immunoSEQ multiplex PCR. The DNA was the basis for D and trimming; V, J and clone size are from that table. The sample includes some 100,000 clones, around four fifths seen only once; the top ten take roughly a third. The receptor comes from a man aged 65 to 85 with active or convalescent COVID-19. Sequencing was performed on peripheral blood.

The CDR3 DNA is TGTGCCAGCAGCTTACTAGCGGGAATGAATGAGCAGTTCTTC. Translating gives CASSLLAGMNEQFF. J is TRBJ2-1 and V is TRBV7-2; 9 bases align to TRBD2. Trimming cost V 2 bases and J 7 bases; bases outside gene matches: 3. Germline V gives CDR1 SGHTA, CDR2 FQGNSA. CDR3 length equals 14 residues.